This record concerns one T cell receptor (beta chain) sequence. Its antigen is not identified. The sample belongs to a study of T cell responses to AZD1222 COVID-19 vaccine. About the research overall: Second-dose intervals near 4 or 12 weeks were combined. Study-level results: Vaccine-associated CD4 TCRs spanned spike, dominant at 160-218 and 743-854. Only a handful of people who got AZD1222 tested seropositive at baseline.

Trimming shortened V by 0 bases and J by 3 bases, and 9 bases separated the two germline ends. Germline-derived CDR1 and CDR2 are SGHNT and YENEEA. The CDR3 extends over 14 amino acids. The table came from immunoSEQ multiplex PCR; TCRdb's copy has only in-frame clones and leaves some out. The data contain about 56,000 clones, approximately 85% of them singletons. The sequence was obtained from an adult in good health. J is TRBJ2-7 and V is TRBV11-3; unclear D gene. Sequencing was performed on peripheral blood, taken on day 0 of AZD1222 vaccination. The DNA for the CDR3 is TGTGCCAGCAGCTTAGACGGGCTTAGCTACGAGCAGTACTTC. Its translation: CASSLDGLSYEQYF.